Listed here are 29 T cell receptor beta chains from one sample, sequenced in a study of T cell responses to AZD1222 COVID-19 vaccine. Assay used: immunoSEQ multiplex PCR; TCRdb lists only in-frame clones, some missing. This sample has tens of thousands of clones; 70% to 90% occur once, and the top ten carry around 20%. Sequencing used peripheral blood, obtained on day 0 of AZD1222 vaccination. The receptors originated from an adult in good health.

The V and J genes are TRBV4-1 and TRBJ2-4; 7 bases match TRBD2. J lost 0 bases, V lost 5 bases, and 7 bases had no gene match. Germline V gene data show CDR1 as MGHRA and CDR2 as YSYEKL. CDR3 length: 16 residues. The CDR3 DNA reads TGCGCCAGCAGCTCCAGACTAGCTTTAGCCAAAAACATTCAGTACTTC. Its translation is CASSSRLALAKNIQYF.

The V call is TRBV27, the J call TRBJ1-6, with D hard to call. CDR3 length: 17 amino acids. Germline CDR1 reads MNHEY; CDR2 reads SMNVEV (reference sequence). The germline V and J ends were trimmed by 2 bases and 10 bases, with 21 bases remaining between them. The CDR3 DNA sequence: TGTGCCAGCAGTTTAAAGTCGGGCTTGATCGACGGCTCACCCCTCCACTTT. Its protein is CASSLKSGLIDGSPLHF.

V usage is TRBV29-1 and J usage is TRBJ2-7; no firm D call. Trimming pared 3 bases from V and 0 bases from J, leaving 6 bases between. The CDR3 spans 12 residues. Germline assignment: CDR1 SQVTM and CDR2 ANQGSEA. The CDR3 region is CSVDPGSYEQYF. CDR3 sequence (DNA): TGCAGCGTTGACCCGGGCTCCTACGAGCAGTACTTC.

In this sample, this clone turned up a few times. The chain joins TRBV29-1 to TRBJ2-1; tentative D call: TRBD1 (5 bases). V gave up 6 bases and J gave up 6 bases, with 15 bases separating them. The CDR3 consists of 13 residues. Germline V gene lookup returns CDR1 SQVTM and CDR2 ANQGSEA. In DNA form, the CDR3 reads TGCAGCGTGGGGCTTCCGACAATCAATGAGCAGTTCTTC. Translating gives CSVGLPTINEQFF.

This clone was recorded at least ten times. The J gene is TRBJ1-5, the V gene TRBV27; D may be TRBD1 (5 bases). This CDR3 has 16 residues. Trimming took off 0 bases at V and 2 bases at J, with 11 bases between the two ends. Germline V CDR1 and CDR2: MNHEY, SMNVEV (reference sequence). DNA for the CDR3: TGTGCCAGCAGTTTATCGGGGGGGTCGGGCAATCAGCCCCAGCATTTT. Translated: CASSLSGGSGNQPQHF.

The chain links TRBV5-1 to TRBJ1-2; D gene unclear. The CDR3 totals 14 residues. The V end lost 0 bases, the J end lost 1 base, and 7 bases lay between the germline ends. Looked up from germline, CDR1 is SGHRS and CDR2 is YFSETQ. CDR3 region: CASSLGLDNYGYTF. DNA for the CDR3: TGCGCCAGCAGCTTGGGCCTCGATAACTATGGCTACACCTTC.

The V gene is TRBV28, the J gene TRBJ2-7, with TRBD2 matching 11 bases. After removal of 7 bases from V and 3 bases from J, the junction contained 8 bases not matched to a gene. This CDR3 comprises 15 residues. Germline CDR1 MDHEN, CDR2 SYDVKM. CDR3 bases: TGTGCCAGCATTAAACCGACTAGCGGGGACTACGAGCAGTACTTC. Its protein product is CASIKPTSGDYEQYF.

The chain combines TRBV28 with TRBJ2-7, with D uncertain. The CDR3 is 16 residues long. Germline lookup yields CDR1 MDHEN and CDR2 SYDVKM. The V end was cut by 2 bases, the J end by 4 bases, with 18 bases between. CDR3 residues: CASSLPPDGSTYEQYF. For the CDR3, the DNA is TGTGCCAGCAGTTTACCCCCCGACGGGTCTACTTACGAGCAGTACTTC.

The chain uses TRBV27 and TRBJ1-6; 7 bases are a match to TRBD1. V was pared by 5 bases and J by 4 bases, with 11 bases of the junction left unmatched. The germline CDR1 and CDR2 sequences are MNHEY and SMNVEV (reference sequence). CDR3 length equals 17 residues. This CDR3 is CASSVTGMGIYNSPLHF. In DNA form, the CDR3 reads TGTGCCAGCAGTGTGACAGGGATGGGGATATATAATTCACCCCTCCACTTT.

The chain is built from TRBV4-2 and TRBJ2-1; D assignment may be TRBD1 or TRBD2 (5 bases each). Germline V CDR1 and CDR2: LGHNA, YNFKEQ. The CDR3 sequence is 15 residues long. Trimming cost V 9 bases and J 9 bases, with 24 bases left between them. The CDR3 spells CASSRAGTGGIEQFF. The CDR3 bases are TGTGCCAGTTCCCGGGCAGGAACAGGAGGTATTGAGCAGTTCTTC.

The CDR3 region is CASSLAVENNSPLHF. CDR3 in DNA: TGTGCCAGCAGCTTAGCAGTGGAGAACAATTCACCCCTCCACTTT. The J gene is TRBJ1-6, the V gene TRBV6-5, with D unclear. V was clipped by 6 bases and J by 7 bases, with 16 bases between them. Germline assignment: CDR1 MNHEY and CDR2 SVGAGI. The CDR3 runs to 15 residues.

This clone was seen just once. This chain joins TRBV19 and TRBJ1-6; D is possibly TRBD1 (5 bases). The CDR3 runs to 13 residues. V was clipped by 4 bases and J by 9 bases, with 10 bases between them. Germline V gene data show CDR1 as LNHDA and CDR2 as SQIVND (reference sequence). CDR3 in amino acids: CASSNRDASPLHF. The CDR3 region has the DNA TGTGCCAGTAGTAACCGGGACGCTTCACCCCTCCACTTT.

As DNA, the CDR3 is TGTGCCAGCAGCCTAGGGGGACAGGGAGGTCACGAGCAGTACTTC. Translating gives CASSLGGQGGHEQYF. The rearrangement joins TRBV7-9 to TRBJ2-7, with 9 bases lining up with TRBD1. Looked up from germline, CDR1 is SEHNR and CDR2 is FQNEAQ (reference sequence). V shed 5 bases and J 5 bases; nucleotides not matched to a gene: 10. The CDR3 extends over 15 amino acids.

Here the CDR3 reads CASGLGSSGNTIYF. The CDR3 DNA follows: TGTGCCAGCGGACTCGGCAGCTCTGGAAACACCATATATTTT. This sequence joins TRBV5-4 and TRBJ1-3; D is undetermined. This CDR3 contains 14 residues. Germline-derived CDR1 and CDR2 are SGHNT and YYREEE (reference sequence). V dropped 7 bases and J dropped 0 bases, with 11 bases sitting between them.

Written as DNA, the CDR3 is TGTGCCAGCACCTTGGAAAGTACCAACTATCAGCCCCAGCATTTT. Amino acid sequence: CASTLESTNYQPQHF. V usage is TRBV28 and J usage is TRBJ1-5; D is undetermined. Trimming took off 7 bases at V and 5 bases at J, with 18 bases between the two ends. The germline V gene encodes CDR1 MDHEN and CDR2 SYDVKM. The CDR3 is 15 amino acids. Full variable domain (missing parts from reference TRBV28 and TRBJ1-5): DVKVTQSSRYLVKRTGEKVFLECVQDMDHENMFWYRQDPGLGLRLIYFSYDVKMKEKGDIPEGYSVSREKKERFSLILESASTNQTSMYLCASTLESTNYQPQHFGDGTRLSIL.

The chain recombines TRBV6-4 with TRBJ1-5, with D possibly being TRBD1 (6 bases). V lost 5 bases, J lost 7 bases, and 15 bases lay in between. The CDR3 sequence is 14 residues long. The germline CDR1 and CDR2 sequences are MRHNA and SNTAGT. CDR3 in amino acids: CASSPRQGIQPQHF. The DNA of the CDR3 is TGTGCCAGCAGTCCCCGTCAGGGGATCCAGCCCCAGCATTTT.

The chain employs TRBV27 and TRBJ1-6; TRBD1 is a possible D gene (6 bases). CDR3 length: 13 residues. V shed 3 bases and J shed 8 bases, with 8 bases lying between them. Per germline, CDR1 MNHEY and CDR2 SMNVEV (reference sequence). Here the CDR3 reads CASSFRGYSPLHF. In nucleotides, the CDR3 is TGTGCCAGCAGTTTTAGGGGGTATTCACCCCTCCACTTT.

The CDR3 sequence: CASSQGLAGGSGEQYF. Here the CDR3 DNA reads TGTGCCAGCAGCCAAGGACTAGCGGGAGGTTCTGGCGAGCAGTACTTC. The chain is built from TRBV4-2 and TRBJ2-7, with 13 bases that match TRBD2. The V gene's germline CDR1 is LGHNA and CDR2 YNFKEQ. CDR3 length equals 16 residues. V was pared by 1 base and J by 6 bases, with 6 bases of the junction left unmatched.

The rearrangement joins TRBV2 to TRBJ2-5, with unresolved D. Germline CDR1 and CDR2: SNHLY and FYNNEI. This CDR3 comprises 12 residues. The ends were cut back, 8 bases at V and 2 bases at J, with 9 bases in the middle. DNA of the CDR3: TGTGCCAGCTCCCTGGGGCAAGAGACCCAGTACTTC. Encoded protein: CASSLGQETQYF.

The chain is built from TRBV30 and TRBJ1-1; tentatively, D is TRBD1 (6 bases). The V end lost 4 bases, the J end lost 3 bases, and 15 bases lay between the germline ends. The CDR3 is 14 residues long. Germline loops: CDR1 GTSNPN, CDR2 SVGIG (reference sequence). The DNA of the CDR3 is TGTGCCTGGATAAGCCCCAGGGGCCACACTGAAGCTTTCTTT. As protein: CAWISPRGHTEAFF. Supplemented by reference TRBV30 and TRBJ1-1, the full variable domain reads SQTIHQWPATLVQPVGSPLSLECTVEGTSNPNLYWYRQAAGRGLQLLFYSVGIGQISSEVPQNLSASRPQDRQFILSSKKLLLSDSGFYLCAWISPRGHTEAFFGQGTRLTVV.

The chain links TRBV6-1 to TRBJ2-7; the match to TRBD1 covers 7 bases. Germline trimming cut 1 base from V and 3 bases from J; bases unmatched to any gene: 6. Germline CDR1 MNHNS, CDR2 SASEGT. The CDR3 spans 15 residues. The CDR3 region has the DNA TGTGCCAGCAGTGAAGGTGGGGACAGAGTCTACGAGCAGTACTTC. Translated, it gives CASSEGGDRVYEQYF.

The chain employs TRBV11-1 and TRBJ1-1; D is uncertain. The CDR3 totals 14 residues. From germline, CDR1 is SGHAT and CDR2 FQDESV (reference sequence). Trimming removed 2 bases at V and 3 bases at J, with 10 bases between. CDR3 nucleotides: TGTGCCAGCAGCTTAACGGGTTCGGACACTGAAGCTTTCTTT. Encoded protein: CASSLTGSDTEAFF.

This sequence joins TRBV18 and TRBJ1-5, with D possibly TRBD1 on 6 matching bases. The germline V gene encodes CDR1 KGHSH and CDR2 LQKENI. This CDR3 has 15 residues. Trimming took off 2 bases at V and 5 bases at J, with 13 bases between the two ends. The CDR3 here is CASSPAQGPDQPQHF. The DNA of the CDR3 is TGTGCCAGCTCACCAGCTCAGGGGCCCGATCAGCCCCAGCATTTT.

V gene TRBV9 combines with J gene TRBJ2-1, with a weak D call TRBD2 (7 bases). The CDR3 runs 15 residues. V gave up 0 bases and J gave up 4 bases, with 11 bases separating them. Germline CDR1 is SGDLS and CDR2 is YYNGEE. CDR3 in DNA: TGTGCCAGCAGCGTAGCGCGGGGGCCTTACAATGAGCAGTTCTTC. Residues: CASSVARGPYNEQFF.

This rearrangement joins TRBV27 to TRBJ2-7, with D tentatively TRBD1 or TRBD2 (5 bases each). The V and J ends lost 1 base and 4 bases respectively, with 17 bases between them. This CDR3 has 16 residues. The germline V gene has CDR1 MNHEY and CDR2 SMNVEV (reference sequence). The DNA for the CDR3 is TGTGCCAGCAGTTTATTTGCAGGGACGGAGATTTACGAGCAGTACTTC. Translated: CASSLFAGTEIYEQYF.

CDR3 in amino acids: CASSPDNTDTQYF. The CDR3 region has the DNA TGTGCCAGTAGCCCGGACAACACAGATACGCAGTATTTT. V and J are TRBV19 and TRBJ2-3; TRBD1 might be the D (5 bases). This CDR3 contains 13 residues. The germline CDR1 and CDR2 sequences are LNHDA and SQIVND (reference sequence). Trimming left V 6 bases short and J 2 bases short, with 9 bases between.

V is TRBV7-2 and J is TRBJ2-1; 14 positions match TRBD2. CDR1 SGHTA and CDR2 FQGNSA come from the germline V gene. The V segment lost 5 bases and the J segment 0 bases; nucleotides outside the gene matches: 9. The CDR3 sequence is 19 residues long. The CDR3, as DNA: TGTGCCAGCAGCCGCGGGACTAGCGGGGGCCTGAGCTCCTACAATGAGCAGTTCTTC. It yields the protein CASSRGTSGGLSSYNEQFF.

The rearrangement uses TRBV11-3 and TRBJ2-2; possibly TRBD1 or TRBD2 for D (5 bases each). Per the germline V gene, CDR1 is SGHNT and CDR2 is YENEEA. The length of the CDR3 is 14 residues. The V end was cut by 5 bases, the J end by 4 bases, with 11 bases between. CDR3 sequence reads: CASSEGYRTGELFF. The CDR3 DNA sequence: TGTGCCAGCAGCGAGGGGTACCGCACCGGGGAGCTGTTTTTT.

This clone came up once. This sequence joins TRBV10-3 and TRBJ2-1; no clear D. V lost 10 bases, J lost 5 bases, and 18 bases lay in between. The length of the CDR3 is 14 residues. Germline loops: CDR1 ENHRY, CDR2 SYGVKD. The CDR3 DNA reads TGTGCCACCTCAGAGCCTACGAATAACAATGAGCAGTTCTTC. This translates into CATSEPTNNNEQFF.